This T cell receptor (beta chain) was retrieved from a study of T-cell reconstitution after alpha-beta-depleted transplantation in children. Trimming pared 8 bases from V and 1 base from J, leaving 14 bases between. CDR1 MDHEN and CDR2 SYDVKM come from the germline V gene. The CDR3 loop spans 14 amino acids. The authors prepared the TCRbeta library with unique molecular identifiers. Using its own MiXCR run on the PCR reads, TCRdb lists one record per CDR3 protein. Here the sample spans 450,000 to 600,000 distinct CDR3 sequences, over 10% being singletons. This clonotype turned up a few times. Its matching antigen is unknown. Overall study findings and caveats: Day-60 TCRbeta diversity that was high in some patients was derived from surviving recipient T cells and thymic progenitors. As was reported, about two months after transplant, alpha-beta T cells came from several hundred expanded graft clones. T-cell numbers and diversity, one year after transplant, stemmed largely from T cells that were newly produced.

This rearrangement joins TRBV28 to TRBJ1-1, with D unclear. The TCR sequence derives from a male patient aged 10-17 years who had a stem cell transplant for acute myeloid leukemia, so the T cells may come from the graft donor. The specimen was PBMCs, mostly from graft donor cells, collected 360 days after TCRalphabeta/CD19-depleted stem cell transplant. The CDR3 DNA is TGTGCCAGCGCCCTGCTCCCAGGGAACACTGAAGCTTTCTTT. Translating gives CASALLPGNTEAFF. Looking up the rest from reference TRBV28 and TRBJ1-1 gives the full variable domain: DVKVTQSSRYLVKRTGEKVFLECVQDMDHENMFWYRQDPGLGLRLIYFSYDVKMKEKGDIPEGYSVSREKKERFSLILESASTNQTSMYLCASALLPGNTEAFFGQGTRLTVV.